Each of the 8 T cell receptor beta chains below was sequenced from the same sample in a study of T cells of healthy individuals. TCRdb called the 5' RACE reads again in MiXCR, with one record for every CDR3 protein. This repertoire shows tens of thousands of distinct CDR3 sequences, around 16% found once; its top ten account for around 4.7%. The receptors here all came from a human donor in good health.

This clonotype was found a few times. The rearrangement links TRBV20-1 to TRBJ2-1; D not resolved. Germline V lookup: CDR1 DFQATT, CDR2 SNEGSKA (reference sequence). The germline V and J ends were trimmed by 3 bases and 0 bases, with 9 bases remaining between them. CDR3 size: 14 residues. CDR3 sequence: CSASSGRSYNEQFF. For the CDR3, the DNA is TGCAGTGCTAGTAGTGGCCGCTCCTACAATGAGCAGTTCTTC.

This clonotype appeared many times. The chain is built from TRBV19 and TRBJ2-7; the match to TRBD1 covers 9 bases. CDR3 length equals 14 residues. In germline, CDR1 is LNHDA, CDR2 SQIVND (reference sequence). With 9 bases clipped from V and 7 bases from J, the junction kept 13 bases outside the gene matches. This CDR3 reads CASALGQGIQEQYF. In DNA, the CDR3 is TGTGCCAGCGCCTTGGGACAGGGTATTCAAGAGCAGTACTTC.

This clonotype was picked up a small number of times. The chain is built from TRBV9 and TRBJ2-7; a weak D match, TRBD2 (5 bases). Germline V gives CDR1 SGDLS, CDR2 YYNGEE. Trimming pared 0 bases from V and 0 bases from J, leaving 13 bases between. The CDR3 is 16 amino acids. The CDR3 DNA follows: TGTGCCAGCAGCGTAGGTCCGGGGTGGAGCTCCTACGAGCAGTACTTC. This translates into CASSVGPGWSSYEQYF.

This clonotype was seen many times. The J gene is TRBJ1-1, the V gene TRBV24-1; D not resolved. There are 13 residues in the CDR3. In germline, CDR1 is KGHDR, CDR2 SFDVKD. The V end was cut by 2 bases, the J end by 1 base, with 4 bases between. In DNA form, the CDR3 reads TGTGCCACCAGTGATTACCCGAACACTGAAGCTTTCTTT. This encodes CATSDYPNTEAFF.

The chain uses TRBV29-1 and TRBJ2-7; D remains unclear. Germline loops: CDR1 SQVTM, CDR2 ANQGSEA. The CDR3 has 11 residues. V was cut by 0 bases and J by 6 bases, with 6 bases left in between. Written as DNA, the CDR3 is TGCAGCGTTGAAGATAGGGCCGAGCAGTACTTC. As protein: CSVEDRAEQYF.

This clonotype has ten or more counts. The chain joins TRBV7-9 to TRBJ1-5; D not certain. V shed 1 base and J shed 3 bases, with 13 bases lying between them. CDR3 length: 16 amino acids. CDR1 SEHNR and CDR2 FQNEAQ come from the germline V gene (reference sequence). CDR3 nucleotide sequence: TGTGCCAGCAGCTTAGGAGGGTCGGTGGACAATCAGCCCCAGCATTTT. Its protein is CASSLGGSVDNQPQHF.

This chain joins TRBV2 and TRBJ2-1, with TRBD1 as a possible D gene (6 bases). The CDR3 loop spans 11 amino acids. Looked up from germline, CDR1 is SNHLY and CDR2 is FYNNEI. V lost 4 bases and J 9 bases, leaving 7 bases between the germline ends. CDR3 sequence (DNA): TGTGCCAGCAGTGTGGACAGTGAGCAGTTCTTC. This encodes CASSVDSEQFF.

This clonotype was detected a few times. The chain has TRBV18 and TRBJ2-6; D gene unclear. The germline V gene encodes CDR1 KGHSH and CDR2 LQKENI. This CDR3 comprises 16 residues. Trimming took off 3 bases at V and 0 bases at J, with 9 bases between the two ends. The CDR3 DNA sequence: TGTGCCAGCTCACCCATCAAGCTCTCTGGGGCCAACGTCCTGACTTTC. It translates to CASSPIKLSGANVLTF.